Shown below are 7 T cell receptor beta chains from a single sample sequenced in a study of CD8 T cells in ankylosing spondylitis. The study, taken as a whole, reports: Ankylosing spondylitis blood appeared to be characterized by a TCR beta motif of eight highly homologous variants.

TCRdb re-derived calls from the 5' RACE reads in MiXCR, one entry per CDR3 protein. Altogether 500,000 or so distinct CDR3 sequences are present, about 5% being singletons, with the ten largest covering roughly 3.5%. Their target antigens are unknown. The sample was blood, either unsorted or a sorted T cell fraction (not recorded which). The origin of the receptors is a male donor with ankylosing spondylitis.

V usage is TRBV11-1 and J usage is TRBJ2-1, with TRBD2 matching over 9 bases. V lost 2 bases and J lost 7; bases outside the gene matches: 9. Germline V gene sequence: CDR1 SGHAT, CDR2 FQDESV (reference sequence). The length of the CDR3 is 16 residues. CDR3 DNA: TGTGCCAGCAGCTTATGGGCTAGCGGGGCCCATAATGAGCAGTTCTTC. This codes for CASSLWASGAHNEQFF.

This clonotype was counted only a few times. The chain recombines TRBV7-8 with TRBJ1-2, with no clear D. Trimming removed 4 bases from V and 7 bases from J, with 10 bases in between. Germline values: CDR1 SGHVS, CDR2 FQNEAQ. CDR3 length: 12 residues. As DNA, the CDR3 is TGTGCCAGCAGCTCCATCGAGATTGGCTACACCTTC. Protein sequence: CASSSIEIGYTF. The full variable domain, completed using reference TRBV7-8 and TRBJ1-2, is GAGVSQSPRYKVAKRGQDVALRCDPISGHVSLFWYQQALGQGPEFLTYFQNEAQLDKSGLPSDRFFAERPEGSVSTLKIQRTQQEDSAVYLCASSSIEIGYTFGSGTRLTVV.

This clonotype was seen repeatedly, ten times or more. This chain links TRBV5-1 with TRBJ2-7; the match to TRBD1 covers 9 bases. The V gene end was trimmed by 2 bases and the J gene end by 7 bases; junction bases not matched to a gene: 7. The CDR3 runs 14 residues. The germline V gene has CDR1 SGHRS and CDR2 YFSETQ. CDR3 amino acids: CASSFLGQGVEQYF. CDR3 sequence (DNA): TGCGCCAGCAGCTTCCTGGGACAGGGCGTAGAGCAGTACTTC. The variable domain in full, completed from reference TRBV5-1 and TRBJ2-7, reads KAGVTQTPRYLIKTRGQQVTLSCSPISGHRSVSWYQQTPGQGLQFLFEYFSETQRNKGNFPGRFSGRQFSNSRSEMNVSTLELGDSALYLCASSFLGQGVEQYFGPGTRLTVT.

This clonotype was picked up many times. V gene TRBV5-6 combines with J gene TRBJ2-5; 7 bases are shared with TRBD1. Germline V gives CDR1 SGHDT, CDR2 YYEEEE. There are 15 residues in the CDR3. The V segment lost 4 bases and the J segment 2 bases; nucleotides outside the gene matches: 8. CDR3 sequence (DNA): TGTGCCAGCAGCGCTCTTACAGGGGATCAAGAGACCCAGTACTTC. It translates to CASSALTGDQETQYF.

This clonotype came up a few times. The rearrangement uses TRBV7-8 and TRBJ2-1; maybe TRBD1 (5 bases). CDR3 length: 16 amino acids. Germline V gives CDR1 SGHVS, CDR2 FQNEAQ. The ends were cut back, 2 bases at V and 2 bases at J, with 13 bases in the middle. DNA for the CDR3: TGTGCCAGCAGCTTATTCCAGGGATATGCCTACAATGAGCAGTTCTTC. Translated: CASSLFQGYAYNEQFF. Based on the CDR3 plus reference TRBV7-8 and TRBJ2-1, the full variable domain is GAGVSQSPRYKVAKRGQDVALRCDPISGHVSLFWYQQALGQGPEFLTYFQNEAQLDKSGLPSDRFFAERPEGSVSTLKIQRTQQEDSAVYLCASSLFQGYAYNEQFFGPGTRLTVL.

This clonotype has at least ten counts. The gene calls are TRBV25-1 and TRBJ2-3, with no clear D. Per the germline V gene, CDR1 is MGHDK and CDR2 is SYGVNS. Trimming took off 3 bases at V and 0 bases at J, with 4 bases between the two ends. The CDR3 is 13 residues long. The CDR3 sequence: CASSEQSTDTQYF. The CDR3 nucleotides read TGTGCCAGCAGTGAGCAGAGCACAGATACGCAGTATTTT.

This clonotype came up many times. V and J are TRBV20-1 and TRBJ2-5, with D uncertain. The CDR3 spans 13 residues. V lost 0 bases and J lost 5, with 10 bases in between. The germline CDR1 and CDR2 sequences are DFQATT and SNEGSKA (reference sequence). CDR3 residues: CSAREGFRETQYF. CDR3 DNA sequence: TGCAGTGCTAGAGAGGGGTTCCGGGAGACCCAGTACTTC.